The 6 T cell receptor beta chains below come from one sample, sequenced in a study of blood T cell repertoires in COVID-19. The protocol was immunoSEQ multiplex PCR, while the TCRdb copy is restricted to in-frame clones and leaves out a portion. Counted here are 200,000 or so clones, roughly 83% occurring once; the ten biggest clones make up under 1.5%. The sequencing input was PBMCs or T cells enriched from blood (not recorded which). The source is a woman aged 40 to 50 with acute COVID-19.

This clone was seen once. V gene TRBV27 combines with J gene TRBJ1-1; D unresolved. This CDR3 is built from 13 residues. The ends were cut back, 4 bases at V and 0 bases at J, with 6 bases in the middle. The germline gives CDR1 MNHEY, CDR2 SMNVEV (reference sequence). CDR3 nucleotide sequence: TGTGCCAGCAGTTCCGTTCTGAACACTGAAGCTTTCTTT. Encoded protein: CASSSVLNTEAFF.

This clone has only one observation. The chain combines TRBV29-1 with TRBJ2-7; D unresolved. The CDR3 length is 13 residues. V gave up 5 bases and J gave up 7 bases, with 18 bases separating them. Per the germline V gene, CDR1 is SQVTM and CDR2 is ANQGSEA. CDR3 DNA: TGCAGCGTTTCTCCGGGTGGGTCTGGAGAGCAGTACTTC. Protein sequence: CSVSPGGSGEQYF.

This chain joins TRBV2 and TRBJ2-1, with D uncertain. The V end lost 4 bases, the J end lost 12 bases, and 13 bases lay between the germline ends. The germline V gene encodes CDR1 SNHLY and CDR2 FYNNEI. The length of the CDR3 is 12 residues. The CDR3 coding sequence is TGTGCCAGCAGTGCCAACCCGGTTCGGCAGTTCTTC. Translated: CASSANPVRQFF. Variable domain in full (rest from reference TRBV2 and TRBJ2-1): EPEVTQTPSHQVTQMGQEVILRCVPISNHLYFYWYRQILGQKVEFLVSFYNNEISEKSEIFDDQFSVERPDGSNFTLKIRSTKLEDSAMYFCASSANPVRQFFGPGTRLTVL.

V gene TRBV7-9 combines with J gene TRBJ1-1; maybe TRBD1 (6 bases). Germline values: CDR1 SEHNR, CDR2 FQNEAQ (reference sequence). The V end lost 5 bases, the J end lost 1 base, and 14 bases lay between the germline ends. The CDR3 totals 15 residues. CDR3 region: CASSPPGTRNTEAFF. The CDR3 DNA is TGTGCCAGCAGCCCCCCCGGGACACGGAACACTGAAGCTTTCTTT.

The V gene is TRBV5-6, the J gene TRBJ2-3; 8 bases match TRBD2. This CDR3 is 15 amino acids long. Unmatched junction bases numbered 2, after V lost 0 bases and J lost 2 bases. Germline CDR1 reads SGHDT; CDR2 reads YYEEEE. The CDR3 coding sequence is TGTGCCAGCAGCTTGGTCGGGGGGGCCACAGATACGCAGTATTTT. Its translation is CASSLVGGATDTQYF.

The chain carries TRBV7-3 and TRBJ2-7; D not certain. The DNA end is more similar to TRBJ2-5, so the J call may be wrong. Germline CDR1 reads SGHTA; CDR2 reads FQGTGA. The CDR3 totals 13 residues. The CDR3 DNA is TGTGCCAGCAGCTTAGAACCCCCGGAGACCCAGTACTTC. Translating gives CASSLEPPETQYF.